This TCR beta chain derives from a study of a mutant IDH1 vaccine in newly diagnosed glioma. The wider study: Previous care, which was radiotherapy, temozolomide, or both, most often involved both.

As for this clone: Antigen: not known.

Using immunoSEQ multiplex PCR, the repertoire was profiled, and TCRdb retains in-frame clones only, with some absent. The data contain more than 55,000 clones, approximately 79% of them singletons. Regarding time point: week 5, during vaccination. Every single dose of the vaccine, 300 ug of mutant IDH1 20-mer peptide, came with topical imiquimod. The donors had new WHO grade 3 or 4 astrocytomas; these were IDH1-mutant and ATRX-lost. V gave up 0 bases and J gave up 2 bases; unmatched junction bases: 1. This CDR3 is 14 amino acids long. The TCR was taken from a woman aged 18-35 years with glioma. Some clones in this sample may be carry-over from other donors' samples. This sample comprised PBMCs, obtained from a glioma patient whose treatment included an IDH1 peptide vaccine. V is TRBV5-7 and J is TRBJ2-7; 8 bases agree with TRBD1. TRBV5-7 is recorded as an ORF, its role being uncertain. The CDR3 sequence is CASSLAGGTYEQYF. The CDR3 bases are TGTGCCAGCAGCTTGGCAGGGGGCACCTACGAGCAGTACTTC.